The 17 T cell receptor beta chains in this list originate from one sample, sequenced in a study of response to subunit inactivated influenza vaccine. TCRdb reprocessed the RT-PCR reads via MiXCR and lists one record per CDR3 protein. The sample consists of approximately 680,000 distinct CDR3 sequences, 15% to 18% of them appearing once. Sequenced material: PBMCs from blood, taken roughly 12 days after vaccination. These TCRs come from a man over 45 who received an inactivated influenza vaccine.

This clonotype was recorded at least ten times. The V and J genes are TRBV20-1 and TRBJ1-5; D perhaps matches TRBD1 (5 bases). Trimming pared 6 bases from V and 7 bases from J, leaving 19 bases between. Germline V gene sequence: CDR1 DFQATT, CDR2 SNEGSKA (reference sequence). The CDR3 runs 14 residues. For the CDR3, the DNA is TGCAGTGCGGGGCAGAACATGGCGAGGCAGCCCCAGCATTTT. Amino acid sequence: CSAGQNMARQPQHF.

The chain links TRBV6-5 to TRBJ2-7, with D perhaps matching TRBD2 (6 bases). Germline V gene sequence: CDR1 MNHEY, CDR2 SVGAGI. The CDR3 sequence is 13 residues long. Deletions cut 0 bases from V and 7 bases from J, with 10 bases between. CDR3 nucleotides: TGTGCCAGCAGTTACTCGAACGGGGGAGAGCAGTACTTC. This codes for CASSYSNGGEQYF.

V usage is TRBV28 and J usage is TRBJ2-6; D is ambiguous. The CDR3 covers 15 residues. The V gene's germline CDR1 is MDHEN and CDR2 SYDVKM. Trimming shortened V by 1 base and J by 4 bases, and 8 bases separated the two germline ends. The CDR3 loop reads CASSLFVVGANVLTF. CDR3 nucleotide sequence: TGTGCCAGCAGTTTATTCGTAGTCGGGGCCAACGTCCTGACTTTC.

CDR3 amino acids: CSARVKGFGYEQYF. The DNA of the CDR3 is TGCAGTGCTAGAGTTAAGGGGTTCGGCTACGAGCAGTACTTC. J is TRBJ2-7 and V is TRBV20-1, with a tentative D call TRBD1 (5 bases). CDR1 is DFQATT and CDR2 is SNEGSKA in the germline V gene (reference sequence). CDR3 size: 14 residues. Trimming removed 1 base from V and 3 bases from J, with 13 bases in between.

The sample holds a few counts of this clonotype. The gene calls are TRBV25-1 and TRBJ1-4, with D uncertain. The germline gives CDR1 MGHDK, CDR2 SYGVNS. Trimming removed 3 bases from V and 5 bases from J, with 10 bases in between. CDR3 length: 14 residues. Here the CDR3 reads CASSDRQANEKLFF. In DNA, the CDR3 is TGTGCCAGCAGTGATAGGCAGGCGAATGAAAAACTGTTTTTT.

This clonotype was seen more than once but under ten times. The J gene is TRBJ2-1, the V gene TRBV7-9, with TRBD2 matching 13 bases. V was clipped by 5 bases and J by 9 bases; unmatched bases: 7. Germline-derived CDR1 and CDR2 are SEHNR and FQNEAQ (reference sequence). CDR3 length equals 15 residues. CDR3 sequence reads: CASSPTSGRAVEQFF. Here the CDR3 DNA reads TGTGCCAGCAGCCCCACTAGCGGGAGGGCTGTTGAGCAGTTCTTC. Supplemented by reference TRBV7-9 and TRBJ2-1, the full variable domain reads DTGVSQNPRHKITKRGQNVTFRCDPISEHNRLYWYRQTLGQGPEFLTYFQNEAQLEKSRLLSDRFSAERPKGSFSTLEIQRTEQGDSAMYLCASSPTSGRAVEQFFGPGTRLTVL.

This clonotype was counted many times. V is TRBV6-1 and J is TRBJ2-7, with 8 bases matching TRBD1. The V gene's germline CDR1 is MNHNS and CDR2 SASEGT. The CDR3 consists of 14 residues. With V trimmed by 3 bases and J by 4 bases, 5 bases remained unmatched. CDR3 bases: TGTGCCAGCAGTGACGTGGACAGGGAGTACGAGCAGTACTTC. Its protein is CASSDVDREYEQYF.

This clonotype was counted at least ten times. The CDR3 DNA reads as TGTGCCAGCAGTTTATTGAGGGTAGCCTCCTACAATGAGCAGTTCTTC. Protein: CASSLLRVASYNEQFF. V usage is TRBV28 and J usage is TRBJ2-1; possibly TRBD2 for D (5 bases). V gave up 1 base and J gave up 0 bases, with 10 bases separating them. The CDR3 sequence is 16 residues long. From germline, CDR1 is MDHEN and CDR2 SYDVKM. The full variable domain, completed using reference TRBV28 and TRBJ2-1, is DVKVTQSSRYLVKRTGEKVFLECVQDMDHENMFWYRQDPGLGLRLIYFSYDVKMKEKGDIPEGYSVSREKKERFSLILESASTNQTSMYLCASSLLRVASYNEQFFGPGTRLTVL.

CDR3 sequence: CASSSTGTSPEGGYNEQFF. CDR3 in DNA: TGTGCCAGCAGCTCAACCGGGACTAGCCCAGAGGGGGGTTACAATGAGCAGTTCTTC. The J gene is TRBJ2-1, the V gene TRBV11-1, with TRBD2 matching 9 bases. There are 19 residues in the CDR3. Germline values: CDR1 SGHAT, CDR2 FQDESV (reference sequence). V was clipped by 4 bases and J by 4 bases; unmatched bases: 17.

This clonotype was counted many times. The J gene is TRBJ2-3, the V gene TRBV10-3; 9 bases agree with TRBD1. The J segment lost 6 bases and the V segment lost 4 bases, leaving 11 bases of the junction unmatched. CDR3 size: 16 residues. Germline V CDR1 and CDR2: ENHRY, SYGVKD. The DNA of the CDR3 is TGTGCCATCAGTGCTGGCGTGACAGGGGGTATGGATACGCAGTATTTT. It specifies CAISAGVTGGMDTQYF.

This clonotype was observed a handful of times. This chain connects TRBV25-1 to TRBJ2-7; maybe TRBD2 (6 bases). The CDR3 runs 17 residues. From germline, CDR1 is MGHDK and CDR2 SYGVNS. V gave up 1 base and J gave up 1 base, with 17 bases separating them. CDR3 sequence: CASSESRGRGASYEQYF. The CDR3 DNA is TGTGCCAGCAGTGAATCCCGCGGGCGGGGTGCTTCCTACGAGCAGTACTTC.

V usage is TRBV29-1 and J usage is TRBJ2-3; D not certain. The germline V gene encodes CDR1 SQVTM and CDR2 ANQGSEA. The CDR3 contains 16 residues. The V and J ends lost 2 bases and 0 bases respectively, with 15 bases between them. CDR3 residues: CSVELEYSPSTDTQYF. The CDR3 coding sequence is TGCAGCGTTGAACTCGAATACAGCCCCAGCACAGATACGCAGTATTTT.

In its sample, this clonotype was seen a few times. A read error may produce the germline difference seen at one junction end. This chain connects TRBV2 to TRBJ2-1; 8 bases match TRBD2. Germline V gene data show CDR1 as SNHLY and CDR2 as FYNNEI. The CDR3 sequence is 14 residues long. CDR3 sequence reads: CASREGLASGEQFF. As DNA, the CDR3 is TGTGCCAGCAGGGAAGGACTAGCTTCGGGTGAGCAGTTCTTC.

This clonotype was seen only a few times. The V call is TRBV12-3 or TRBV12-4, the J call TRBJ2-3, with a tentative D call TRBD2 (5 bases). Trimming removed 6 bases from V and 8 bases from J, with 12 bases in between. CDR3 length: 12 amino acids. Here the CDR3 reads CASSIRRITQYF. Written as DNA, the CDR3 is TGTGCCAGCAGCATCAGGAGGATTACGCAGTATTTT.

This clonotype was seen a handful of times. The rearrangement links TRBV29-1 to TRBJ2-7; 10 nucleotides line up with TRBD2. Germline values: CDR1 SQVTM, CDR2 ANQGSEA. CDR3 length: 13 amino acids. Trimming cost V 4 bases and J 3 bases; bases outside gene matches: 3. The DNA of the CDR3 is TGCAGCGTTGGCTGGACTAGCGGCTACGAGCAGTACTTC. It encodes CSVGWTSGYEQYF.

The genes are TRBV3-1 and TRBJ2-3; 8 bases fit TRBD2. This CDR3 has 16 amino acids. CDR1 is LGHDT and CDR2 is YNNKEL in the germline V gene (reference sequence). Germline trimming cut 0 bases from V and 1 base from J; bases unmatched to any gene: 3. The CDR3 nucleotides are TGTGCCAGCAGCCAAGAGACCGGGGGGGGCACAGATACGCAGTATTTT. Amino acids: CASSQETGGGTDTQYF.

V gene TRBV20-1 combines with J gene TRBJ2-3, with 11 bases identical to TRBD2. With 3 bases clipped from V and 1 base from J, the junction kept 12 bases outside the gene matches. Germline V gene data show CDR1 as DFQATT and CDR2 as SNEGSKA (reference sequence). The CDR3 is made up of 18 amino acids. The CDR3 region is CSASTSGRGVGGTDTQYF. In DNA, the CDR3 is TGCAGTGCTAGCACTAGCGGGAGAGGTGTCGGTGGCACAGATACGCAGTATTTT.